One sample yielded the 25 T cell receptor beta chains listed below, sequenced in a study of T cells expressing NK-cell markers. TCRdb reanalyzed the 5' RACE reads, giving one entry per CDR3 protein sequence and no DNA. The sample has around 180,000 distinct CDR3 sequences. The sequenced sample was blood T cells: a sorted CD56 or NKG2C T cell subset, CD4+ or CD8+ T cells, or bulk PBMC T cells (not recorded which). These receptors were taken from a man aged 18-75 years in good health.

This chain uses TRBV29-1 with TRBJ1-4; TCRdb designates TRBD1, a call that cannot be tested without DNA. The CDR3 consists of 13 residues. From germline, CDR1 is SQVTM and CDR2 ANQGSEA. This CDR3 is CSGGQGIFEKLFF.

The chain links TRBV28 to TRBJ2-7; the TRBD1 assignment by TCRdb is unverifiable without DNA. Looked up from germline, CDR1 is MDHEN and CDR2 is SYDVKM. This CDR3 comprises 15 residues. Here the CDR3 reads CASSLTGGASYEQYF.

The chain is built from TRBV6-5 and TRBJ2-5; the TRBD1 assignment by TCRdb is unverifiable without DNA. Germline V gene data show CDR1 as MNHEY and CDR2 as SVGAGI. The CDR3 extends over 16 amino acids. The CDR3 sequence is CASSYYPRTGQETQYF.

This CDR3 is CASGHPYQPQHF. The genes are TRBV27 and TRBJ1-5; lacking DNA, the TRBD1 call made by TCRdb goes unchecked. CDR3 length: 12 amino acids. Germline CDR1 MNHEY, CDR2 SMNVEV (reference sequence).

This CDR3 is CASSTRLAGAGDTQYF. The V and J genes are TRBV5-1 and TRBJ2-3; absent DNA, TCRdb's TRBD2 call cannot be checked. This CDR3 comprises 16 residues. CDR1 SGHRS and CDR2 YFSETQ come from the germline V gene.

The chain uses TRBV14 and TRBJ2-5; TCRdb lists TRBD1, though no DNA is available to test this call. Germline values: CDR1 SGHDN, CDR2 FVKESK. There are 14 residues in the CDR3. The CDR3 here is CASSKWTDKETQYF.

V gene TRBV6-1 combines with J gene TRBJ2-7; there is no DNA to check the TCRdb D call of TRBD1. The CDR3 covers 15 residues. Germline lookup yields CDR1 MNHNS and CDR2 SASEGT. CDR3 amino acids: CASSVDREYAYEQYF.

The rearrangement joins TRBV7-8 to TRBJ2-1. In germline, CDR1 is SGHVS, CDR2 FQNEAQ. This CDR3 region has 14 residues. CDR3 in amino acids: CASSLGYLLDEQFF.

The rearrangement links TRBV13 to TRBJ2-7; absent DNA, TCRdb's TRBD1 call cannot be checked. The CDR3 is made up of 15 amino acids. Germline V CDR1 and CDR2: PRHDT, FYEKMQ (reference sequence). Here the CDR3 reads CASSLGRTGMNEQYF.

The rearrangement joins TRBV14 to TRBJ1-1; as DNA is missing, the TRBD1 call by TCRdb cannot be tested. The CDR3 runs 16 residues. In germline, CDR1 is SGHDN, CDR2 FVKESK. CDR3 residues: CASSQDAWSGQEETFF.

The chain recombines TRBV6-2 or TRBV6-3 with TRBJ1-5. Germline loops: CDR1 MNHEY, CDR2 SVGEGT. The CDR3 totals 16 residues. CDR3 sequence reads: CASSRRAWNSNQPQHF.

J is TRBJ2-1 and V is TRBV7-3; there is no DNA to check the TCRdb D call of TRBD1. Germline CDR1 SGHTA, CDR2 FQGTGA. The CDR3 is 15 amino acids. This CDR3 is CASSLGGTGWNEQFF.

The chain uses TRBV5-6 and TRBJ1-1. Germline V gene lookup returns CDR1 SGHDT and CDR2 YYEEEE. The CDR3 is 14 residues long. This CDR3 reads CASSLGEVATEAFF.

The CDR3 protein is CASSVAESNYGYTF. The chain combines TRBV27 with TRBJ1-2. This CDR3 has 14 residues. Germline CDR1 and CDR2: MNHEY and SMNVEV (reference sequence).

The J gene is TRBJ1-5, the V gene TRBV6-1; no DNA is available, so the TRBD1 call from TCRdb remains unchecked. There are 15 residues in the CDR3. Germline CDR1 is MNHNS and CDR2 is SASEGT. This CDR3 reads CASSPGQEAYQPQHF.

V and J are TRBV12-3 or TRBV12-4 and TRBJ1-5; TCRdb picks TRBD1, but there is no DNA to check that call. The CDR3 runs 15 residues. This CDR3 reads CASSSWTGENQPQHF.

The chain employs TRBV12-3 or TRBV12-4 and TRBJ1-2. The CDR3 is made up of 13 amino acids. CDR3 region: CASSLSPTNGYTF.

The chain couples TRBV20-1 to TRBJ2-5; as DNA is missing, the TRBD1 call by TCRdb cannot be tested. The V gene's germline CDR1 is DFQATT and CDR2 SNEGSKA (reference sequence). The CDR3 runs to 15 residues. This CDR3 is CSATRALGYQETQYF.

V gene TRBV7-9 combines with J gene TRBJ1-1. The CDR3 totals 15 residues. Germline CDR1 reads SEHNR; CDR2 reads FQNEAQ (reference sequence). The chain's CDR3 is CASSRVQELNTEAFF.

The chain recombines TRBV20-1 with TRBJ2-2. Germline values: CDR1 DFQATT, CDR2 SNEGSKA (reference sequence). The CDR3 has 13 amino acids. The CDR3 protein is CSASDRTTGELFF.

This chain's CDR3 is CASRAKGEGLYGYTF. The chain joins TRBV2 to TRBJ1-2. This CDR3 has 15 residues. Germline CDR1 SNHLY, CDR2 FYNNEI.

The V gene is TRBV19, the J gene TRBJ2-5; lacking DNA, the TRBD1 call made by TCRdb goes unchecked. Germline CDR1 is LNHDA and CDR2 is SQIVND (reference sequence). The CDR3 is 16 residues long. The CDR3 spells CASSITGTENQETQYF.

The J gene is TRBJ2-1, the V gene TRBV18; TCRdb reports TRBD2, a call that lacks DNA to check it against. CDR3 length: 18 amino acids. CDR1 and CDR2 (germline): KGHSH, LQKENI. Here the CDR3 reads CASSRTSGDTSSYNEQFF.

The chain recombines TRBV7-9 with TRBJ2-7; TCRdb selects TRBD1, and the lack of DNA leaves this call unchecked. Per germline, CDR1 SEHNR and CDR2 FQNEAQ (reference sequence). The length of the CDR3 is 17 residues. The CDR3 sequence is CANKHPGRRGHSYEQYF.

The CDR3 sequence is CASEGMEQETQYF. The rearrangement joins TRBV5-1 to TRBJ2-5; absent DNA, TCRdb's TRBD1 call cannot be checked. This CDR3 contains 13 residues. From germline, CDR1 is SGHRS and CDR2 YFSETQ.